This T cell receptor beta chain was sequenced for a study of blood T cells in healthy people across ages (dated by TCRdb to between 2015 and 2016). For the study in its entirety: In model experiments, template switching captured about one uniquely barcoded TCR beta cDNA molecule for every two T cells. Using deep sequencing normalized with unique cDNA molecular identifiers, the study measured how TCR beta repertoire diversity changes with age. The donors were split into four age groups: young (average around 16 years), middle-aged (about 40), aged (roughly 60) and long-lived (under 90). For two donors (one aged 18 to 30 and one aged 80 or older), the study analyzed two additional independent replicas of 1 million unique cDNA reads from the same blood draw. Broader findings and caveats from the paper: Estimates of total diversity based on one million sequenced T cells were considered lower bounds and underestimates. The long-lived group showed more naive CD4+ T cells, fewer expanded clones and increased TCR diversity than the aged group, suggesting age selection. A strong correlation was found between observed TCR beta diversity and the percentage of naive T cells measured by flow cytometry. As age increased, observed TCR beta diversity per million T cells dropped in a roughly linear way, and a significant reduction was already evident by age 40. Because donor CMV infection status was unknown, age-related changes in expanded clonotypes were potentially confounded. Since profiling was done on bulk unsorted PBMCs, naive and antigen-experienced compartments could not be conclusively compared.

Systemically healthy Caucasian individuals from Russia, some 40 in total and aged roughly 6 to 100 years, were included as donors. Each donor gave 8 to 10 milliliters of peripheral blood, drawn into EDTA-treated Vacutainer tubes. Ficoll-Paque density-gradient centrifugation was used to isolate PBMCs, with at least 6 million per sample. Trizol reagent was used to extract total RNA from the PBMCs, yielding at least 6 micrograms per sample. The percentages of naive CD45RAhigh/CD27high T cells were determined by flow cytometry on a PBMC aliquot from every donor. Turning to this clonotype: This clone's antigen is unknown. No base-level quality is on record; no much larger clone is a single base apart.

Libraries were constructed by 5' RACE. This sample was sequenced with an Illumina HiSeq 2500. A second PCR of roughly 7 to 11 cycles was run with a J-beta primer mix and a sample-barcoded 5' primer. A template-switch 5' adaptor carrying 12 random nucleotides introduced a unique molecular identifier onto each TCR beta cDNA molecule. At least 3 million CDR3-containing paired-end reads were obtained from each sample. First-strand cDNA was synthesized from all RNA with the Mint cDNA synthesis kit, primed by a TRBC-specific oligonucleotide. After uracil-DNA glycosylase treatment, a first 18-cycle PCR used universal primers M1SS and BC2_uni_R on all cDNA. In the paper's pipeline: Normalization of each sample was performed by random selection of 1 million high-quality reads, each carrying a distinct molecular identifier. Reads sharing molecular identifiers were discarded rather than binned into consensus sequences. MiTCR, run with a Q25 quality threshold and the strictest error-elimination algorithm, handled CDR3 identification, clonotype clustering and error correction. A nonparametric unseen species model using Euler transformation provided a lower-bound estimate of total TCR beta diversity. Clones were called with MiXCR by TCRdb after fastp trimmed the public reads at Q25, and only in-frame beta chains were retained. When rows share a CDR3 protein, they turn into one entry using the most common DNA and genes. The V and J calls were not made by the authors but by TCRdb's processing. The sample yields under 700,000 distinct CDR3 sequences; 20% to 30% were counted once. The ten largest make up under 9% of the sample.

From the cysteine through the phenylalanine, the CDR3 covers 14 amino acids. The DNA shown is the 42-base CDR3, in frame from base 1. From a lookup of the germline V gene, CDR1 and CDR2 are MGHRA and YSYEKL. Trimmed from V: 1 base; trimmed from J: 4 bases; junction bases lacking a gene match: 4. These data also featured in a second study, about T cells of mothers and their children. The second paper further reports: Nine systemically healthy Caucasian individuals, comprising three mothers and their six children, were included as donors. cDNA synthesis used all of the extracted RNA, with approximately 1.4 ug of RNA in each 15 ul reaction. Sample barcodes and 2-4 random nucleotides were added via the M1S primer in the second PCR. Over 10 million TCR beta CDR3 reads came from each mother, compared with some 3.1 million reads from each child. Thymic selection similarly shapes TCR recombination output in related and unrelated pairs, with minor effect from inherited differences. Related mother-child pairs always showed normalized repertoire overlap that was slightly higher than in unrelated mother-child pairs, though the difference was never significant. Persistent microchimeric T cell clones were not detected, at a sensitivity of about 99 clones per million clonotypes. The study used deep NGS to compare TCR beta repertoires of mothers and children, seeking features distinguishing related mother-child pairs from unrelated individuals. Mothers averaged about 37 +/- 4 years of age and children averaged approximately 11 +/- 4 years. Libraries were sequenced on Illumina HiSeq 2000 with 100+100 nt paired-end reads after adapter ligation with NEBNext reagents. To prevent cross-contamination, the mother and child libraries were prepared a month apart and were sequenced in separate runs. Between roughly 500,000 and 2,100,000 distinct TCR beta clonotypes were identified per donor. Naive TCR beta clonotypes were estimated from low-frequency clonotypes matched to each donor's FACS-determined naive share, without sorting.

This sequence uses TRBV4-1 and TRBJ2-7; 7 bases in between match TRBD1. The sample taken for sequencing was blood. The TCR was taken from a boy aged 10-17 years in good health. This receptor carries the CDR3 CASSQAQGRYEQYF. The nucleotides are TGCGCCAGCAGCCAAGCACAGGGGCGGTACGAGCAGTACTTC.